This paragraph covers one TCR beta chain sequence. Per germline, CDR1 LNHDA and CDR2 SQIVND (reference sequence). Trimming took 5 bases from V and 5 from J; bases not matched to a gene: 10. This CDR3 contains 18 residues. This entry comes from a study of cytomegalovirus exposure and HLA in healthy donors. PCR primers comprised 60 Vbeta and 13 Jbeta primers. The method was immunoSEQ multiplex PCR; TCRdb's version includes in-frame clones alone and lacks a portion of them. The table shows around 270,000 clones, with approximately 80% occurring only once. The sequence derives from a girl aged 2 to 9 in good health and CMV-seronegative. Sequencing was done on a sample of PBMCs. The chain uses TRBV19 and TRBJ2-1; 15 bases map to TRBD2. Here the CDR3 reads CASSVGTSGRRPDNEQFF. In DNA, the CDR3 is TGTGCCAGTAGTGTTGGGACTAGCGGGAGGCGCCCTGACAATGAGCAGTTCTTC.